What follows is one TCR beta chain and its context. The data were obtained in a study of T cell changes during pregnancy in multiple sclerosis. Per germline, CDR1 SGHAT and CDR2 FQNNGV. The CDR3 totals 12 residues. With 2 bases removed from V and 6 bases from J, the gap between germline ends came to 8 bases. The repertoire was sequenced with immunoSEQ multiplex PCR; TCRdb's copy has only in-frame clones and lacks some. The sample comprises some 51,000 clones, roughly 93% of which are singletons, and less than 5% rests with the top ten. This sequence originates from a female donor with multiple sclerosis, enrolled in a pregnancy study. The rearrangement uses TRBV11-2 and TRBJ2-7; weak D call: TRBD2 (6 bases). The input for sequencing was CD8+ T cells from peripheral blood mononuclear cells, taken in the first trimester of pregnancy. The CDR3 sequence: CASSLSGGEQYF. The DNA for the CDR3 is TGTGCCAGCAGCTTATCCGGGGGCGAGCAGTACTTC. Based on the CDR3 plus reference TRBV11-2 and TRBJ2-7, the full variable domain is EAGVAQSPRYKIIEKRQSVAFWCNPISGHATLYWYQQILGQGPKLLIQFQNNGVVDDSQLPKDRFSAERLKGVDSTLKIQPAKLEDSAVYLCASSLSGGEQYFGPGTRLTVT.